This T cell receptor (beta chain) was documented in a study of spatial heterogeneity in lung cancer. V dropped 3 bases and J dropped 4 bases, with 18 bases sitting between them. This CDR3 region has 16 residues. Germline V gives CDR1 KGHSH, CDR2 LQKENI. The time point here: sample taken at primary tumor resection. No cell sorting; template was whole RNA from tumor, lung tissue or PBMC. Using its own MiXCR run on the 5' RACE reads, TCRdb lists one record per CDR3 protein. The sample lists approximately 49,000 distinct CDR3 sequences; over 4.5% were seen once. This rearrangement joins TRBV18 to TRBJ1-2; the D is unclear. Material: PBMCs, obtained at surgery. This clonotype was obtained from a male donor with early-stage non-small cell lung cancer. In DNA, the CDR3 is TGTGCCAGCTCACCTGGGAACTCCGTTTCAGGCTATGGCTACACCTTC. The encoded protein is CASSPGNSVSGYGYTF.